One T cell receptor (beta chain) is described in this entry. Antigen: not known. Primers for the PCR totalled 60 Vbeta and 13 Jbeta. Here immunoSEQ multiplex PCR was the method, and the copy in TCRdb shows in-frame clones only, minus some. The top ten hold nearly 6% of the sample, which has fewer than 250,000 clones, 82% seen once. This sample is drawn from a study of cytomegalovirus exposure and HLA in healthy donors. The study, taken as a whole, reports: Across donors, sequencing depth was assumed by presence/absence analyses to be roughly uniform. One cluster of highly shared sequence variants probably arose as a sequencing artifact.

Germline-derived CDR1 and CDR2 are MDHEN and SYDVKM. The CDR3 is made up of 16 amino acids. With V trimmed by 2 bases and J by 0 bases, 4 bases remained unmatched. The origin of this receptor is a middle-aged man in good health and CMV-seropositive. Source material: PBMCs. The chain couples TRBV28 to TRBJ2-1; 7 nucleotides agree with TRBD1. The CDR3 spells CASSLIAGGSYNEQFF. CDR3 DNA: TGTGCCAGCAGTTTAATAGCAGGGGGCTCCTACAATGAGCAGTTCTTC.